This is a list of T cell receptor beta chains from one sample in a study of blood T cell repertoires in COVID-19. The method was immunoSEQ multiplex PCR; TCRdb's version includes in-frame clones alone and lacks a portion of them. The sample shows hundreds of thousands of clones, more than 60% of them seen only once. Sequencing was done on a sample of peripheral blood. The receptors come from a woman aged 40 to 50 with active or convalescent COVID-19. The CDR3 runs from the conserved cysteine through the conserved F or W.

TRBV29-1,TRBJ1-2,CTSLGGVGYTF
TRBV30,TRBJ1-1,CAWRPLDRATTEAFF
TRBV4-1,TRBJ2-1,CASSLNRDRGQHYNEQFF
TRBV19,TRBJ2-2,CASSTGQGNTGELFF
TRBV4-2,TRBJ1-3,CASSHDRGKGNTIYF
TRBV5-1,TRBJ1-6,CASSLAGGNNSPLHF
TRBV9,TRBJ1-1,CASGGQGAVNTEAFF
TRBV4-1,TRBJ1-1,CASIRVYGDTEAFF
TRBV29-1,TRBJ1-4,CSFLDRGASSSEKLFF
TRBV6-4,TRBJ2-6,CASSEAGGGSGANVLTF
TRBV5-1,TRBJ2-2,CASSLDVGVWTGELFF